These 7 T cell receptor beta chains came from one sample sequenced in a study of graft-versus-host responses after intestinal transplantation. Their antigens are not known. Assay used: immunoSEQ multiplex PCR; TCRdb lists only in-frame clones, some missing. The sample includes around 77,000 clones, about 94% of them seen just once. This material consisted of unstimulated CD8+ T cells sorted from spleen or lymph node cells, taken before intestinal transplant. Receptors were obtained from a human donor who received an intestinal transplant.

V is TRBV6-6 and J is TRBJ2-7; D is uncertain. V was clipped by 6 bases and J by 5 bases, with 17 bases between them. Per the germline V gene, CDR1 is MNHNY and CDR2 is SVGAGI (reference sequence). The CDR3 spans 14 residues. The CDR3 DNA is TGTGCCAGCAGCGATTACTGGGTTAGGAACGAGCAGTACTTC. Protein sequence: CASSDYWVRNEQYF.

V and J are TRBV28 and TRBJ2-7, with TRBD2 identical over 9 bases. The germline gives CDR1 MDHEN, CDR2 SYDVKM. The CDR3 sequence is 13 residues long. V was pared by 11 bases and J by 4 bases, with 9 bases of the junction left unmatched. The CDR3 protein is CASQASGDYEQYF. For the CDR3, the DNA is TGTGCCTCCCAGGCTAGCGGGGATTACGAGCAGTACTTC.

This rearrangement joins TRBV11-2 to TRBJ2-7; D unclear. V was clipped by 1 base and J by 2 bases, with 9 bases between them. The CDR3 sequence is 14 residues long. Germline CDR1 is SGHAT and CDR2 is FQNNGV. CDR3 amino acids: CASSLGTGAYEQYF. In DNA form, the CDR3 reads TGTGCCAGCAGCTTAGGTACCGGAGCCTACGAGCAGTACTTC.

The chain employs TRBV7-8 and TRBJ1-2; D is perhaps TRBD1 (5 bases). Germline V gene sequence: CDR1 SGHVS, CDR2 FQNEAQ. There are 14 residues in the CDR3. V lost 6 bases, J lost 2 bases, and 13 bases lay in between. In DNA form, the CDR3 reads TGTGCCAGCAGGCCGGAAGGGGTCAACTATGGCTACACCTTC. Amino acids: CASRPEGVNYGYTF.

The genes are TRBV9 and TRBJ2-2; D unclear. V lost 0 bases, J lost 4 bases, and 4 bases lay in between. The germline V gene has CDR1 SGDLS and CDR2 YYNGEE. The CDR3 totals 13 residues. The CDR3 coding sequence is TGTGCCAGCAGCGTAGTGACCACCGGGGAGCTGTTTTTT. Translation: CASSVVTTGELFF.

The rearrangement joins TRBV4-1 to TRBJ1-5; D gene unclear. Germline assignment: CDR1 MGHRA and CDR2 YSYEKL. This CDR3 region has 14 residues. V lost 2 bases to trimming and J lost 5 bases, with 10 bases between them. The CDR3 loop reads CASSQQVPYQPQHF. Here the CDR3 DNA reads TGCGCCAGCAGCCAACAGGTTCCCTATCAGCCCCAGCATTTT.

This clone is a singleton in its sample. This chain joins TRBV30 and TRBJ2-1; 8 bases align to TRBD2. Germline loops: CDR1 GTSNPN, CDR2 SVGIG (reference sequence). This CDR3 is 14 amino acids long. V lost 4 bases and J lost 8; bases outside the gene matches: 10. Here the CDR3 reads CAWTWREVLDEQFF. DNA for the CDR3: TGTGCCTGGACCTGGCGGGAGGTTTTAGATGAGCAGTTCTTC.